The T cell receptor beta chain described here comes from a study of early T cells in non-severe SARS-CoV-2 infection. cDNA molecules, individually, were tagged with unique molecular identifiers. MiXCR was run by TCRdb on the 5' RACE reads, yielding one entry per CDR3 protein. The top ten clones hold approximately 1.6% of a sample with tens of thousands of distinct CDR3 sequences, 9% to 15% of them seen once. Germline CDR1 reads SEHNR; CDR2 reads FQNEAQ (reference sequence). The CDR3 contains 19 residues. Trimming took off 2 bases at V and 1 base at J, with 23 bases between the two ends. This clonotype showed up just a few times.

This receptor was obtained from an adult who was a healthcare worker with PCR-confirmed SARS-CoV-2 infection or an uninfected control (not recorded which). This rearrangement joins TRBV7-9 to TRBJ1-1, with D possibly matching TRBD1 (6 bases). Sequenced: whole blood. The CDR3 region is CASSLKPAYGGQGNTEAFF. The CDR3 coding sequence is TGTGCCAGCAGCTTAAAACCCGCATACGGGGGGCAGGGGAACACTGAAGCTTTCTTT.